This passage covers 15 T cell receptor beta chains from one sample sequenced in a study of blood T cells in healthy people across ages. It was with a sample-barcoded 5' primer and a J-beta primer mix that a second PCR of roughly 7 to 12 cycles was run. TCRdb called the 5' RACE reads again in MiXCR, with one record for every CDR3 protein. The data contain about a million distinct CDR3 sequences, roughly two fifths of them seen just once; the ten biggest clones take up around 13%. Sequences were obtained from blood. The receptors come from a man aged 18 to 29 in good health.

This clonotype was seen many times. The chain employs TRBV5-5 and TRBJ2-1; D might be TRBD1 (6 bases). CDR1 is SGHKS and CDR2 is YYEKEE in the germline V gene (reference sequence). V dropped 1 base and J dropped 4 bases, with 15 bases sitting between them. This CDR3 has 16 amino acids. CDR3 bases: TGTGCCAGCAGCTTGACAGGGTCTAACCGATACAATGAGCAGTTCTTC. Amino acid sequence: CASSLTGSNRYNEQFF.

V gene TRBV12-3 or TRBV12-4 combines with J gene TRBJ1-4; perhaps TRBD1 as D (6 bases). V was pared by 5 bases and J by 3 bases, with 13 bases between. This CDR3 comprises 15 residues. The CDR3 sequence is CASSPAGTPNEKLFF. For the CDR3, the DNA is TGTGCCAGCAGTCCCGCCGGGACACCTAATGAAAAACTGTTTTTT.

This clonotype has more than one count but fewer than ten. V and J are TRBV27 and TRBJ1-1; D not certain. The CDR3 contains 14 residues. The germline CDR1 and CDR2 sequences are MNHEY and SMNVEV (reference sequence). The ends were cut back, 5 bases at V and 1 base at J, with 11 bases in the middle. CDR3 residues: CASSPHDANTEAFF. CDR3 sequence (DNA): TGTGCCAGCAGTCCCCACGATGCGAACACTGAAGCTTTCTTT.

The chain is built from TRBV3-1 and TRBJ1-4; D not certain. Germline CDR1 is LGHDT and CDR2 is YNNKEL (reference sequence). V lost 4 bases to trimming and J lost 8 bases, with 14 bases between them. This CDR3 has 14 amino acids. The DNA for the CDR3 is TGTGCCAGCAGCCCAGTGGGTTCATTGGAAAAACTGTTTTTT. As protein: CASSPVGSLEKLFF.

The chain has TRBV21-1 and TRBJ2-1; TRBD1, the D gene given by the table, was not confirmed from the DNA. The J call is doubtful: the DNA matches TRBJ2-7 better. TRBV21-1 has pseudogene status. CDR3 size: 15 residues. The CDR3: CASSKGDNVDNEQYF. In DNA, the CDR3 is TGTGCCAGCAGCAAAGGGGACAACGTGGACAATGAGCAGTACTTC.

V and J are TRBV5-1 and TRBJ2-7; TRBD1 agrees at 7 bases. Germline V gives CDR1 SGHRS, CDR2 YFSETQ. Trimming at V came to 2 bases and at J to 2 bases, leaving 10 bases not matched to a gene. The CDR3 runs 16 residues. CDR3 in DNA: TGCGCCAGCAGCTTAACAACAGGGGAGAAGACCTACGAGCAGTACTTC. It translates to CASSLTTGEKTYEQYF. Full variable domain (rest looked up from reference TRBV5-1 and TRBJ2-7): KAGVTQTPRYLIKTRGQQVTLSCSPISGHRSVSWYQQTPGQGLQFLFEYFSETQRNKGNFPGRFSGRQFSNSRSEMNVSTLELGDSALYLCASSLTTGEKTYEQYFGPGTRLTVT.

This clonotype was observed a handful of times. The chain's CDR3 is CASSKRRTGETEAFF. CDR3 nucleotides: TGTGCCAGCAGCAAAAGACGGACAGGGGAGACTGAAGCTTTCTTT. The chain employs TRBV21-1 and TRBJ1-1; the D call of TRBD1 is as the table states it, not checked on the DNA. TRBV21-1 corresponds to a pseudogene. The CDR3 contains 15 residues.

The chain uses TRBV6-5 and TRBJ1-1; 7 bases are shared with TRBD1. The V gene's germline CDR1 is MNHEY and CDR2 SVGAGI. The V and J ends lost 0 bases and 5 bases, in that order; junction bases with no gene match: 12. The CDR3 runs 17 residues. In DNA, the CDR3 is TGTGCCAGCAGTTACTCGAAGGTGAGGGGGCATCGAACTGAAGCTTTCTTT. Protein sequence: CASSYSKVRGHRTEAFF.

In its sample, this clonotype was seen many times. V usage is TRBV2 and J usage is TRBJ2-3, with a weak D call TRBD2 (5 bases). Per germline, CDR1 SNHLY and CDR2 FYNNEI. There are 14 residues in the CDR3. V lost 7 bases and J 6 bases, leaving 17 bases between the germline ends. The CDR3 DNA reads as TGTGCCAGCAAGGATCGGGGTTCGTTGGATACGCAGTATTTT. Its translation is CASKDRGSLDTQYF. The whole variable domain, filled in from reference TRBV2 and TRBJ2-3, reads EPEVTQTPSHQVTQMGQEVILRCVPISNHLYFYWYRQILGQKVEFLVSFYNNEISEKSEIFDDQFSVERPDGSNFTLKIRSTKLEDSAMYFCASKDRGSLDTQYFGPGTRLTVL.

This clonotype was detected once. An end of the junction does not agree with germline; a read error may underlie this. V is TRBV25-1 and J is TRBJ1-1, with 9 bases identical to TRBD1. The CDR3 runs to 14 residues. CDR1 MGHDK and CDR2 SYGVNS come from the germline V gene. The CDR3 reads CVSSTGGVLTEAFF. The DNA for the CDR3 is TGTGTCAGCAGTACAGGGGGCGTTCTTACTGAAGCTTTCTTT.

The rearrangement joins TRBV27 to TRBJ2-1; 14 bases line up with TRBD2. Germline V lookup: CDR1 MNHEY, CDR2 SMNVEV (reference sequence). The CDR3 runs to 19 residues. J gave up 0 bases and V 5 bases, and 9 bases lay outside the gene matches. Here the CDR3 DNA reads TGTGCCAGCAGTCCCTCTCCGGGACTAGCGGGGGTCTCCTACAATGAGCAGTTCTTC. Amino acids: CASSPSPGLAGVSYNEQFF.

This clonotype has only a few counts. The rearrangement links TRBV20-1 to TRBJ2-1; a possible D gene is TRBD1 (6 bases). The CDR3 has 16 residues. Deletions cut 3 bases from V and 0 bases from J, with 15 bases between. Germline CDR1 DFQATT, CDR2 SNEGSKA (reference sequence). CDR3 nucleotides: TGCAGTGCTAGCATCGGCGGCAGGGGCTCCTACAATGAGCAGTTCTTC. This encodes CSASIGGRGSYNEQFF.

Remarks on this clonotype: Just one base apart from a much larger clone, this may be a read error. The DNA for the CDR3 is TGTGCCAGCAGGGCGGACATTCGCAATCAGCCCCAGCATTTT. Residues: CASRADIRNQPQHF. The J gene is TRBJ1-5, the V gene TRBV12-3 or TRBV12-4; D might be TRBD1 (5 bases). Trimming shortened V by 6 bases and J by 2 bases, and 11 bases separated the two germline ends. CDR3 length: 14 amino acids.

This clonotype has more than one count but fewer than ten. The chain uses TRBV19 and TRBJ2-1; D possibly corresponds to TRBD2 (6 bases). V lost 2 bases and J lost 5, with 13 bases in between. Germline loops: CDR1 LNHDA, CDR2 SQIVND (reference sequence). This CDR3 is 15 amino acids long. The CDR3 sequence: CASSITPGLHNEQFF. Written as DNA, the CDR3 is TGTGCCAGTAGTATAACACCGGGACTTCACAATGAGCAGTTCTTC.

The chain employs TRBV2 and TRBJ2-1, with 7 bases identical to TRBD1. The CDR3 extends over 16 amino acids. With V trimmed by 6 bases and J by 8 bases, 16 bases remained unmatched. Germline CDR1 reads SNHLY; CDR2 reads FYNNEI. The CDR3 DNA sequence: TGTGCCAGCAGGAGGGAGTGGGGCAGGGGGTACGATGAGCAGTTCTTC. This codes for CASRREWGRGYDEQFF.